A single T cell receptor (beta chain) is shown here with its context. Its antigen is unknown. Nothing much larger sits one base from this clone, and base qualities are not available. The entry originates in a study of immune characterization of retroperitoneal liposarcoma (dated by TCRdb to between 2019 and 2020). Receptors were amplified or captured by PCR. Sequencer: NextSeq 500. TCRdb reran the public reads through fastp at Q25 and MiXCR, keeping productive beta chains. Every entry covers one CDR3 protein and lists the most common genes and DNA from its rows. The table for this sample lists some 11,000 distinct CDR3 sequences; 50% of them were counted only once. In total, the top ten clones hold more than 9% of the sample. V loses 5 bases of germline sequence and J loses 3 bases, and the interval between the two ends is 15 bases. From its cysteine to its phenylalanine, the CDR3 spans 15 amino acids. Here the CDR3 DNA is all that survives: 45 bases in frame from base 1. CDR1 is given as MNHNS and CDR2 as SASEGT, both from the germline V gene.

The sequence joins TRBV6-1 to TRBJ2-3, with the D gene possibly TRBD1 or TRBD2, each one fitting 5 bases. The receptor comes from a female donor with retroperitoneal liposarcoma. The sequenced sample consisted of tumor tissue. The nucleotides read TGTGCCAGCAGTCGAACGAACTGGGGGACAGATACGCAGTATTTT. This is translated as CASSRTNWGTDTQYF.